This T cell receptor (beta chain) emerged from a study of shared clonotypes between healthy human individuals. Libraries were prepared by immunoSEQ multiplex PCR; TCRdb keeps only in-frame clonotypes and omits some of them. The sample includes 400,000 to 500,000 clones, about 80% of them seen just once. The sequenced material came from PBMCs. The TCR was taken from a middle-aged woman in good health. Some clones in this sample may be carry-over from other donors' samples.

The CDR3 here is CASSPQGFGTEAFF. The CDR3 DNA follows: TGTGCCAGCAGCCCTCAGGGGTTCGGCACTGAAGCTTTCTTT. The genes are TRBV7-2 and TRBJ1-1, with D tentatively TRBD1 (6 bases). Germline CDR1 is SGHTA and CDR2 is FQGNSA. V lost 5 bases, J lost 4 bases, and 14 bases lay in between. The CDR3 covers 14 residues.